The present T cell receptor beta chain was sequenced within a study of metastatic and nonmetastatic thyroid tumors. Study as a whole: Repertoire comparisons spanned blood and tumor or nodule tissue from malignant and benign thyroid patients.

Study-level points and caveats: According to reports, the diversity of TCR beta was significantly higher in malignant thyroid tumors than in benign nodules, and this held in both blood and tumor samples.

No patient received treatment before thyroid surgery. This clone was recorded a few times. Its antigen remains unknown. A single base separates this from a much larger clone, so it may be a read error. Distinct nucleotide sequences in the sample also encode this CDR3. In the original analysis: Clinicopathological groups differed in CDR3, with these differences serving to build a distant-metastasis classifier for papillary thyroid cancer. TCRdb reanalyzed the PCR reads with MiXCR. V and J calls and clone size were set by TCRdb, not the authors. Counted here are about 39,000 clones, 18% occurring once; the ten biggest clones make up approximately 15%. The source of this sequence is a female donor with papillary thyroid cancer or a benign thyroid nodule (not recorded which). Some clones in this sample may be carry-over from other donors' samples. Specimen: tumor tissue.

In DNA form, the CDR3 reads TGTGCAAACAGTCGACAGGGGATAGCGGGCGCAGAGACCCAGTACTTC. It yields the protein CANSRQGIAGAETQYF. The chain couples TRBV28 to TRBJ2-5; D is possibly TRBD1 (8 bases). Germline CDR1 and CDR2: MDHEN and SYDVKM. CDR3 size: 16 residues.